This T cell receptor beta chain was identified in a study of shared clonotypes between healthy human individuals. Study results and caveats: Blood was the sole source, and tissue repertoires probably differ.

The assay was carried out at the deep level. Genomic DNA of each subset was evenly split across several immunoSEQ plates. Assay used: immunoSEQ multiplex PCR; TCRdb lists only in-frame clones, some missing. The data hold about 96,000 clones, with 60% to 75% observed a single time. Germline V lookup: CDR1 LNHDA, CDR2 SQIVND (reference sequence). The CDR3 sequence is 13 residues long. V lost 5 bases, J lost 13 bases, and 5 bases stayed unmatched. As for this clone: What it binds is not known.

The sample was memory CD8+ T cells sorted from blood. Subset given: CD45RO+ cells pooled with CCR7-negative TemRA cells. This sequence originates from a man aged 30-40 years in good health. The chain couples TRBV19 to TRBJ2-1, with TRBD2 matching over 13 bases. This chain's CDR3 is CASSEGLAGLQFF. CDR3 nucleotides: TGTGCCAGTAGTGAGGGACTAGCGGGACTTCAGTTCTTC.